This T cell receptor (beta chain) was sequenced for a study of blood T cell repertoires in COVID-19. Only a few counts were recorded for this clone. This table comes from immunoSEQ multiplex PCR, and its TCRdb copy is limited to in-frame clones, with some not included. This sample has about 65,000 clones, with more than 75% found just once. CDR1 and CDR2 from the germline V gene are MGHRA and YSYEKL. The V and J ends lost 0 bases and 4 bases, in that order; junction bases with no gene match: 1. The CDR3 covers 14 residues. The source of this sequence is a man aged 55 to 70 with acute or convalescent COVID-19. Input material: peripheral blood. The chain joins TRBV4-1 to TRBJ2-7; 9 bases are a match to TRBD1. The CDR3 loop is CASSQEQGAYEQYF. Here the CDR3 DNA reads TGCGCCAGCAGCCAAGAACAGGGGGCATACGAGCAGTACTTC.